Below are 20 T cell receptor beta chains sequenced from a single sample in a study of Graves' ophthalmopathy and Graves' hyperthyroidism. As the template, RNA transcripts were used to amplify TCR beta CDR3 regions. RT-PCR in the first round used HTBI primers; a second-round multiplex PCR followed. Each CDR3 protein is one row after TCRdb ran MiXCR on the multiplex PCR reads. This sample has 200,000 to 250,000 distinct CDR3 sequences, with less than 30% found just once. Sequenced sample: peripheral blood. The receptors derive from a man aged 50 to 60 with Graves' ophthalmopathy.

The V and J genes are TRBV7-3 and TRBJ2-4; possibly TRBD1 or TRBD2 for D (5 bases each). CDR1 SGHTA and CDR2 FQGTGA come from the germline V gene. V was shortened by 5 bases and J by 9 bases, with 11 bases between the two germline ends. There are 12 residues in the CDR3. The CDR3 DNA reads as TGTGCCAGCAGCCGGGACCGGGGCATTCAGTACTTC. Its translation: CASSRDRGIQYF.

This clonotype was detected many times. The chain links TRBV5-1 to TRBJ2-2, with D possibly matching TRBD2 (5 bases). The CDR3 is made up of 15 amino acids. The germline CDR1 and CDR2 sequences are SGHRS and YFSETQ. The germline V and J ends were trimmed by 4 bases and 6 bases, with 16 bases remaining between them. The DNA for the CDR3 is TGCGCCAGCAGCGCCACCGGGAAGCCTTCCGGGGAGCTGTTTTTT. This sequence encodes CASSATGKPSGELFF.

As to this clonotype: The junction and the germline gene differ at one end; a read error may be behind it. The chain couples TRBV7-7 to TRBJ2-7; D gene unclear. The germline V gene encodes CDR1 SSHAT and CDR2 FNYEAQ (reference sequence). CDR3 length: 13 residues. DNA for the CDR3: TGTGCTAGCAGCTTCGGAGCACGGTCCGAGCAGTACTTC. This gives the protein CASSFGARSEQYF.

This clonotype was detected ten times or more. V and J are TRBV20-1 and TRBJ2-7; no definite D call. CDR1 and CDR2 from the germline V gene are DFQATT and SNEGSKA (reference sequence). The CDR3 totals 13 residues. The germline V and J ends were trimmed by 1 base and 0 bases, with 7 bases remaining between them. Here the CDR3 reads CSARARNSYEQYF. DNA of the CDR3: TGCAGTGCTAGAGCTAGGAACTCCTACGAGCAGTACTTC.

The CDR3 DNA is TGTGCCAGCATGGTCGGAATCGGGCCCCAAGAGACCCAGTACTTC. Residues: CASMVGIGPQETQYF. The chain joins TRBV12-3 or TRBV12-4 to TRBJ2-5, with D unresolved. The germline V and J ends were trimmed by 7 bases and 1 base, with 16 bases remaining between them. The CDR3 length is 15 residues.

This clonotype was counted ten times or more. This chain's CDR3 is CASRGVQGATGELFF. The CDR3 DNA sequence: TGTGCCAGCAGAGGTGTCCAGGGGGCCACCGGGGAGCTGTTTTTT. This sequence joins TRBV12-3 or TRBV12-4 and TRBJ2-2, with 8 bases matching TRBD1. The V and J ends lost 6 bases and 4 bases, in that order; junction bases with no gene match: 7. The CDR3 has 15 amino acids.

This clonotype occurred many times. This rearrangement joins TRBV30 to TRBJ2-4; 7 bases map to TRBD1. Germline-derived CDR1 and CDR2 are GTSNPN and SVGIG (reference sequence). Trimming took 0 bases from V and 0 from J; bases not matched to a gene: 2. The CDR3 contains 15 residues. CDR3 protein: CAWSVQGVAKNIQYF. DNA of the CDR3: TGTGCCTGGAGTGTCCAGGGGGTAGCCAAAAACATTCAGTACTTC.

The chain uses TRBV5-4 and TRBJ2-7, with TRBD1 identical over 7 bases. Germline CDR1 reads SGHNT; CDR2 reads YYREEE (reference sequence). J gave up 2 bases and V 0 bases, and 11 bases lay outside the gene matches. This CDR3 region has 17 residues. CDR3 in DNA: TGTGCCAGCAGCTTGGCGATATCGGGACAGCCACCCTACGAGCAGTACTTC. This encodes CASSLAISGQPPYEQYF. The whole variable domain, remainder taken from reference TRBV5-4 and TRBJ2-7, is ETGVTQSPTHLIKTRGQQVTLRCSSQSGHNTVSWYQQALGQGPQFIFQYYREEENGRGNFPPRFSGLQFPNYSSELNVNALELDDSALYLCASSLAISGQPPYEQYFGPGTRLTVT.

This clonotype was observed at least ten times. The chain joins TRBV7-9 to TRBJ2-7; 10 bases line up with TRBD2. This CDR3 has 14 amino acids. Unmatched junction bases numbered 7, after V lost 7 bases and J lost 4 bases. CDR1 is SEHNR and CDR2 is FQNEAQ in the germline V gene (reference sequence). The CDR3 DNA sequence: TGTGCCAGCACCGGAGCTAGCGGGAGTTACGAGCAGTACTTC. Encoded protein: CASTGASGSYEQYF.

Ten or more counts support this clonotype. The rearrangement uses TRBV19 and TRBJ1-3; D is unresolved. The germline gives CDR1 LNHDA, CDR2 SQIVND (reference sequence). The CDR3 spans 15 residues. V lost 6 bases and J 1 base, leaving 13 bases between the germline ends. This chain's CDR3 is CASSASTGSGNTIYF. CDR3 nucleotides: TGTGCCAGTAGCGCCTCCACCGGGTCTGGAAACACCATATATTTT.

This clonotype appeared once. The chain joins TRBV28 to TRBJ2-4; 11 bases agree with TRBD2. J was trimmed by 9 bases and V by 1 base; bases with no gene match: 8. Germline-derived CDR1 and CDR2 are MDHEN and SYDVKM. This CDR3 spans 16 amino acids. CDR3 region: CASSLSTTSGSSIQYF. Here the CDR3 DNA reads TGTGCCAGCAGTTTATCAACTACTAGCGGGAGTTCCATTCAGTACTTC.

The chain couples TRBV6-5 to TRBJ2-5; 9 nucleotides match TRBD1. From germline, CDR1 is MNHEY and CDR2 SVGAGI. The CDR3 totals 16 residues. Losses at the gene ends were 0 bases for V and 5 bases for J; bases not matched to a gene: 7. The CDR3 region is CASSYSWDRVRETQYF. The CDR3 DNA sequence: TGTGCCAGCAGTTACTCGTGGGACAGGGTACGGGAGACCCAGTACTTC.

J is TRBJ2-5 and V is TRBV9; D remains ambiguous. This CDR3 contains 14 residues. Trimming left V 0 bases short and J 0 bases short, with 6 bases between. The germline V gene has CDR1 SGDLS and CDR2 YYNGEE. CDR3 nucleotide sequence: TGTGCCAGCAGCGTAGGTACTTACCAAGAGACCCAGTACTTC. Its protein product is CASSVGTYQETQYF.

This clonotype was picked up many times. The chain employs TRBV11-2 and TRBJ2-1; TRBD2 agrees at 7 bases. Germline lookup yields CDR1 SGHAT and CDR2 FQNNGV. This CDR3 is 14 amino acids long. V shed 5 bases, J shed 7 bases, and the junction held 8 bases outside the gene matches. This chain's CDR3 is CASSLALGGNEQFF. The CDR3 DNA sequence: TGTGCCAGCAGCCTCGCGTTGGGGGGGAATGAGCAGTTCTTC.

This clonotype was recorded many times. The CDR3 sequence is CASSYFLEGRGYGYTF. Written as DNA, the CDR3 is TGTGCCAGCAGTTACTTTCTAGAGGGACGGGGCTATGGCTACACCTTC. The chain employs TRBV6-5 and TRBJ1-2, with D possibly matching TRBD1 (5 bases). V gave up 1 base and J gave up 4 bases, with 16 bases separating them. The CDR3 is 16 residues long. The V gene's germline CDR1 is MNHEY and CDR2 SVGAGI.

This clonotype has a count of ten or more. In DNA, the CDR3 is TGTGCCAGTAGTATGGACCCGGCGGTCCCCGGGGAGCTGTTTTTT. This translates into CASSMDPAVPGELFF. The V call is TRBV19, the J call TRBJ2-2, with no clear D. Deletions cut 3 bases from V and 6 bases from J, with 14 bases between. Looked up from germline, CDR1 is LNHDA and CDR2 is SQIVND (reference sequence). The CDR3 has 15 amino acids.

Ten or more counts support this clonotype. The chain joins TRBV6-2 or TRBV6-3 to TRBJ1-5, with TRBD1 identical over 9 bases. Losses at the gene ends were 8 bases for V and 7 bases for J; bases not matched to a gene: 3. This CDR3 has 12 amino acids. In germline, CDR1 is MNHEY, CDR2 SVGEGT. Here the CDR3 reads CASGTGLQPQHF. The DNA for the CDR3 is TGTGCCAGCGGGACAGGGCTACAGCCCCAGCATTTT.

The chain recombines TRBV7-2 with TRBJ1-2; TRBD1 might be the D (5 bases). Germline V CDR1 and CDR2: SGHTA, FQGNSA. V shed 8 bases and J shed 3 bases, with 13 bases lying between them. The CDR3 is made up of 13 amino acids. The CDR3 nucleotides read TGTGCCAGCGGACCAGGGTGGGACTATGGCTACACCTTC. Its translation: CASGPGWDYGYTF.

In its sample, this clonotype was seen once. The chain carries TRBV19 and TRBJ1-1, with 11 bases lining up with TRBD1. J gave up 0 bases and V 2 bases, and 5 bases lay outside the gene matches. The CDR3 runs 17 residues. Per germline, CDR1 LNHDA and CDR2 SQIVND (reference sequence). The CDR3 DNA reads TGTGCCAGTAGTATACAGGACAGGGGGCCTATGAACACTGAAGCTTTCTTT. Its translation: CASSIQDRGPMNTEAFF.

This clonotype was detected many times. This chain uses TRBV9 with TRBJ2-5; 8 bases map to TRBD2. The V gene end was trimmed by 0 bases and the J gene end by 5 bases; junction bases not matched to a gene: 6. This CDR3 has 15 amino acids. Germline assignment: CDR1 SGDLS and CDR2 YYNGEE. Here the CDR3 reads CASSVARGGGETQYF. In DNA, the CDR3 is TGTGCCAGCAGCGTAGCTCGGGGGGGCGGGGAGACCCAGTACTTC.